This T cell receptor beta chain derives from a study of cytomegalovirus exposure and HLA in healthy donors. This clone was detected once. The antigen is unknown. PCR used 60 Vbeta primers and 13 Jbeta primers. Data came from immunoSEQ multiplex PCR; TCRdb stores just in-frame clones and leaves some out. The sample carries 100,000 to 150,000 clones, about 85% recorded once. Study results and limitations: Later analysis found that TCR beta chains associated with HLA were more clonally expanded than other, equally common chains. In an earlier analysis, productive rearrangement rates for most beta V segments clustered near 87% or 30%.

Input material: PBMCs. The receptor's source is a boy between 10 and 17 years old in good health and CMV-seronegative.

DNA for the CDR3: TGCGCCAGCAGCTTGGACAGGATCTCTGAAGCTTTCTTT. This translates into CASSLDRISEAFF. The V gene is TRBV5-1, the J gene TRBJ1-1, with D tentatively TRBD1 (5 bases). This CDR3 is 13 amino acids long. Germline CDR1 is SGHRS and CDR2 is YFSETQ. V was pared by 0 bases and J by 6 bases, with 9 bases between.